This T cell receptor beta chain was retrieved from a study of Graves' ophthalmopathy and Graves' hyperthyroidism. The CDR3 contains 13 residues. Looked up from germline, CDR1 is SGHAT and CDR2 is FQNNGV. The V and J ends lost 6 bases and 4 bases respectively, with 12 bases between them. At least ten counts were recorded for this clonotype. CDR3 regions of TCR beta were amplified from RNA transcripts. Second-round multiplex PCR came after first-round RT-PCR with HTBI primers. One entry per CDR3 protein, called by TCRdb with MiXCR from the multiplex PCR reads. Among approximately 500,000 distinct CDR3 sequences, around 15% were seen once, and the ten largest hold over 8%. Where ophthalmopathy was present, donors had moderate-to-severe activity, CAS ≥3, NOSPECS ≥4 and duration under 3 months.

This clonotype was sampled from a woman aged 30 to 39 with Graves' ophthalmopathy. The material sequenced was blood. The chain has TRBV11-2 and TRBJ1-1; D is ambiguous. The CDR3: CASRIEGFTEAFF. CDR3 in DNA: TGTGCCAGCAGGATAGAGGGATTCACTGAAGCTTTCTTT.